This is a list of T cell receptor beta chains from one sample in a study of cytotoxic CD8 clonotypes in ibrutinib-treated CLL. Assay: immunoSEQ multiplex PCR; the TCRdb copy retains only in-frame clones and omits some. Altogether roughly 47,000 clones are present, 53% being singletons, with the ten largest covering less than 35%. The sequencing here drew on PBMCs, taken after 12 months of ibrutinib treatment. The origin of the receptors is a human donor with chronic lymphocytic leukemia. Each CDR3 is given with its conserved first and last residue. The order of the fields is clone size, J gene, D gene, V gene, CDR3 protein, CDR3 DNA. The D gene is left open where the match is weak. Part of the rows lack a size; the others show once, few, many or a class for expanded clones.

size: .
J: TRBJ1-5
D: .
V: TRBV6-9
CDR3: CASSPEIRGGIVWRNQPQHF
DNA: TGTGCCAGCTCTCCTGAAATCAGGGGCGGAATAGTTTGGAGAAATCAGCCCCAGCATTTT

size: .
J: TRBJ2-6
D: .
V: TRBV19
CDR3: CASSTKGQIQSGANVLTF
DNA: TGTGCCAGTAGTACCAAAGGACAAATTCAATCTGGGGCCAACGTCCTGACTTTC

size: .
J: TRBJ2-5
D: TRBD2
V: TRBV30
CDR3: CAWSGTSVGGETQYF
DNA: TGTGCCTGGAGTGGGACTAGCGTTGGGGGAGAGACCCAGTACTTC

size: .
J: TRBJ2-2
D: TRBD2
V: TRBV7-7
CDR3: CASSTGLAAGELFF
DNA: TGTGCTAGCAGCACGGGACTAGCGGCCGGGGAGCTGTTTTTT

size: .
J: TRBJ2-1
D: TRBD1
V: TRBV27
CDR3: CASSLRQGSHNEQFF
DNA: TGTGCCAGCAGTTTACGACAGGGGTCCCACAATGAGCAGTTCTTC

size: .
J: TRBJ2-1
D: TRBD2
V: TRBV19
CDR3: CASTVGTSRYNEQFF
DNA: TGTGCCAGTACGGTAGGGACTAGCCGTTACAATGAGCAGTTCTTC

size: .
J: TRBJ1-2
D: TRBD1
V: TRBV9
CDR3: CASSVSGTELYGYTF
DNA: TGTGCCAGCAGCGTATCCGGGACAGAGCTCTATGGCTACACCTTC

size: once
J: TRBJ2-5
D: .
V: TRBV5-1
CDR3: CASSLELEETQYF
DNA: TGCGCCAGCAGCTTGGAGTTGGAAGAGACCCAGTACTTC

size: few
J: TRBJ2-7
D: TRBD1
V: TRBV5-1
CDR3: CASSPPGQGYEQYF
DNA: TGCGCCAGCAGCCCCCCGGGACAGGGCTACGAGCAGTACTTC

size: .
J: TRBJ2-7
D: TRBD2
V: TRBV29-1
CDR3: CSAGASGRYYEQYF
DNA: TGCAGCGCCGGGGCTAGCGGGAGGTACTACGAGCAGTACTTC

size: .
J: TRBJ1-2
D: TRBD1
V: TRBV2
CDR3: CASATGGAGYTF
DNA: TGTGCCAGCGCCACAGGGGGAGCTGGCTACACCTTC

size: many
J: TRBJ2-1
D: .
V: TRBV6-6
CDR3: CASRQVGEQFF
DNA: TGTGCCAGCAGACAAGTCGGGGAGCAGTTCTTC

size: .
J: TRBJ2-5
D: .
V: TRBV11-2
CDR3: CASSLDPGGVETQYF
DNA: TGTGCCAGCAGCTTAGATCCTGGGGGTGTTGAGACCCAGTACTTC

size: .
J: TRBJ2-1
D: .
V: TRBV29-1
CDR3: CSVGTSVYNEQFF
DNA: TGCAGCGTTGGGACTTCTGTATACAATGAGCAGTTCTTC

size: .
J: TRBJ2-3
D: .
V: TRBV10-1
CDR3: CASSENPRDTQYF
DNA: TGCGCCAGCAGTGAGAATCCGAGAGATACGCAGTATTTT

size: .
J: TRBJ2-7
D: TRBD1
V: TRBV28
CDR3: CASVPYGTGYEQYF
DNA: TGTGCCAGCGTCCCTTACGGGACAGGGTACGAGCAGTACTTC

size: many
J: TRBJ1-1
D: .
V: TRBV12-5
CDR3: CASSYPNTEAFF
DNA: TGTGCTAGTTCGTATCCGAACACTGAAGCTTTCTTT

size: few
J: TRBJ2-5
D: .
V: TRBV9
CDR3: CASTRGVAGTQYF
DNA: TGTGCCAGCACCCGAGGGGTCGCGGGGACCCAGTACTTC

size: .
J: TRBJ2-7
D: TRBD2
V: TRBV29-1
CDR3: CSVGLGLAGSDEQYF
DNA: TGCAGCGTTGGACTGGGACTAGCGGGTAGTGACGAGCAGTACTTC

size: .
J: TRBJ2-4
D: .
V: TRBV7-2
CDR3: CASSTRPGTAKNIQYF
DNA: TGTGCCAGCAGCACCCGTCCCGGGACTGCCAAAAACATTCAGTACTTC

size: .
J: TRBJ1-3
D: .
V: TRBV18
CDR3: CASSPTGSSGNTIYF
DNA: TGTGCCAGCTCACCGACGGGCAGCTCTGGAAACACCATATATTTT

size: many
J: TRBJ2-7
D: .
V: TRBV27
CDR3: CASSFFRGATEQYF
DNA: TGTGCCAGCAGTTTTTTTCGGGGGGCTACTGAGCAGTACTTC

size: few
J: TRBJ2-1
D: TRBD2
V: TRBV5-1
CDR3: CASSLAAASGSLNEQFF
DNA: TGCGCCAGCAGCTTGGCTGCGGCTAGCGGGAGCCTAAATGAGCAGTTCTTC

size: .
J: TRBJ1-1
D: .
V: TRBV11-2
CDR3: CASSLDGRDRNTEAFF
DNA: TGTGCCAGCAGCTTAGACGGCAGGGACCGGAACACTGAAGCTTTCTTT

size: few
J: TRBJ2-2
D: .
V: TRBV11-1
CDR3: CASSLGGYTGELFF
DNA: TGTGCCAGCAGCTTAGGCGGGTACACCGGGGAGCTGTTTTTT

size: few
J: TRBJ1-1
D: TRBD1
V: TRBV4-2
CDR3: CASSRNRGMNTEAFF
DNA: TGTGCCAGCAGCCGCAACAGGGGCATGAACACTGAAGCTTTCTTT

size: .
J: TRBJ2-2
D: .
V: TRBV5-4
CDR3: CASTFFPKAGELFF
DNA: TGTGCCAGCACCTTCTTCCCAAAGGCCGGGGAGCTGTTTTTT

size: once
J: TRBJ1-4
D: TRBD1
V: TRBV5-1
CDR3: CASSPGTGENEKLFF
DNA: TGCGCCAGCAGCCCCGGGACAGGGGAAAATGAAAAACTGTTTTTT

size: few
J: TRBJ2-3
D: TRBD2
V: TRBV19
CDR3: CASSSTSGNTDTQYF
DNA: TGTGCCAGTAGTTCGACTAGCGGGAACACAGATACGCAGTATTTT

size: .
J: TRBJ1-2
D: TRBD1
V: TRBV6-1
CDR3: CASSVGQMDYGYTF
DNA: TGTGCCAGCAGTGTGGGACAGATGGACTATGGCTACACCTTC

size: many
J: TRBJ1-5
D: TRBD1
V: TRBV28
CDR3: CASSWTGPQPQHF
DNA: TGTGCCAGCAGTTGGACAGGGCCTCAGCCCCAGCATTTT

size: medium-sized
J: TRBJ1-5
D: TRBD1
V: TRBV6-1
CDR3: CASSTGTVNQPQHF
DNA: TGTGCCAGCAGTACCGGGACAGTAAATCAGCCCCAGCATTTT

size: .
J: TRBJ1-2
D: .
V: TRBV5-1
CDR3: CASSLGEYGYTF
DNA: TGCGCCAGCAGCTTGGGGGAGTATGGCTACACCTTC

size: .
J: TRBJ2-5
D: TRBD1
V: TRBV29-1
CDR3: CSVGTGAGETQYF
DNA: TGCAGCGTTGGGACAGGGGCAGGGGAGACCCAGTACTTC

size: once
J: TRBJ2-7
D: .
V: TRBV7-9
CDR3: CASSLGSTGDYEQYF
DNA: TGTGCCAGCAGCCTCGGGAGCACAGGCGACTACGAGCAGTACTTC

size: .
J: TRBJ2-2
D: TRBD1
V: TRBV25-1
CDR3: CATSDRAYTGELFF
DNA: TGTGCCACCTCGGACAGGGCCTACACCGGGGAGCTGTTTTTT

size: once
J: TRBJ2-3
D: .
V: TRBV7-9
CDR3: CASSFTRSTFTDTQYF
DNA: TGTGCCAGCAGCTTTACTAGGTCAACCTTCACAGATACGCAGTATTTT

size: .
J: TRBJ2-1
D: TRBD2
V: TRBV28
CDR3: CASRENAGDYNEQFF
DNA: TGTGCCAGCAGGGAAAACGCGGGGGACTACAATGAGCAGTTCTTC

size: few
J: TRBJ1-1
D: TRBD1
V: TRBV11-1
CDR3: CASSPGTGRNTEAFF
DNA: TGTGCCAGCAGCCCTGGGACAGGGAGGAACACTGAAGCTTTCTTT

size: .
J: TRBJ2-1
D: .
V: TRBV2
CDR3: CASGRSPTYNEQFF
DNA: TGTGCCAGCGGCAGGTCCCCGACCTACAATGAGCAGTTCTTC

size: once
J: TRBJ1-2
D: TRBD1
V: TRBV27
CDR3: CASRPYTGEYGYTF
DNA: TGTGCCAGCAGGCCATACACAGGGGAGTATGGCTACACCTTC

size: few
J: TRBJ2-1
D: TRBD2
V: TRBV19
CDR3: CASEGRGLAMYEQFF
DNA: TGTGCCAGCGAAGGGAGGGGACTAGCTATGTATGAGCAGTTCTTC

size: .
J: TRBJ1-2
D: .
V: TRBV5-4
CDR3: CASSFSGIKDYGYTF
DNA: TGTGCCAGCAGCTTTTCGGGGATCAAGGACTATGGCTACACCTTC

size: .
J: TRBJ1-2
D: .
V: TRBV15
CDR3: CATSREEGGYGYTF
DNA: TGTGCCACCAGCAGAGAAGAGGGGGGCTATGGCTACACCTTC

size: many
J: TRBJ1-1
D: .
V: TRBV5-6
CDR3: CASSLVGSEAFF
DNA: TGTGCCAGCAGCTTGGTAGGGTCTGAAGCTTTCTTT

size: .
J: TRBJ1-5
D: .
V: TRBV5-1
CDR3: CASSLSGSSNQPQHF
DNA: TGCGCCAGCAGCCTCTCGGGATCTAGCAATCAGCCCCAGCATTTT

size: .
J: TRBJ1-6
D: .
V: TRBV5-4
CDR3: CASGRAGDSPLHF
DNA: TGTGCCAGCGGTCGGGCGGGAGATTCACCCCTCCACTTT

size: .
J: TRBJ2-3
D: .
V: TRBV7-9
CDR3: CASSRSTFSTDTQYF
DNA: TGTGCCAGCAGCCGGTCTACCTTTAGCACAGATACGCAGTATTTT

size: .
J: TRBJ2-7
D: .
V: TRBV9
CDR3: CASSVGVRTYEQYF
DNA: TGTGCCAGCAGCGTAGGTGTCAGGACCTACGAGCAGTACTTC

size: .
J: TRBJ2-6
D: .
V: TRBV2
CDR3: CARKANVLTF
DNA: TGTGCCAGAAAGGCCAACGTCCTGACTTTC

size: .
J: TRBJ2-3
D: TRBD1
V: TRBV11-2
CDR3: CASSHPGTGDPDTQYF
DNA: TGTGCCAGCAGCCATCCCGGGACAGGGGATCCAGATACGCAGTATTTT

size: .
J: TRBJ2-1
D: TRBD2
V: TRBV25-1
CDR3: CASRRLAGGVGYNEQFF
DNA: TGTGCCAGCAGGCGGCTAGCGGGAGGAGTCGGCTACAATGAGCAGTTCTTC

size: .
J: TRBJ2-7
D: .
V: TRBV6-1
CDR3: CASPSSYEQYF
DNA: TGTGCCAGCCCATCCTCCTACGAGCAGTACTTC

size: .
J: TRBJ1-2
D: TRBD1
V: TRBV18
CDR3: CASSSGTQGNYGYTF
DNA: TGTGCCAGCTCATCCGGAACACAGGGGAACTATGGCTACACCTTC

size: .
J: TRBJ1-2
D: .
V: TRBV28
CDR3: CASSSLLGGYTF
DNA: TGTGCCAGCAGTTCTTTGTTGGGTGGCTACACCTTC

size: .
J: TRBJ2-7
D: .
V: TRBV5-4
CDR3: CASTRRGSGSPYEQYF
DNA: TGTGCCAGCACTCGGCGGGGTAGCGGCTCCCCTTACGAGCAGTACTTC

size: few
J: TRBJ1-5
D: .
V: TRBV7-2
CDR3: CASSPGQVNQPQHF
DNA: TGTGCCAGCAGCCCGGGACAAGTGAATCAGCCCCAGCATTTT

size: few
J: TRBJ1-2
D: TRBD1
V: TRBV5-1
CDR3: CASSLRSGTGDGYTF
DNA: TGCGCCAGCAGCTTGAGATCCGGGACAGGCGATGGCTACACCTTC